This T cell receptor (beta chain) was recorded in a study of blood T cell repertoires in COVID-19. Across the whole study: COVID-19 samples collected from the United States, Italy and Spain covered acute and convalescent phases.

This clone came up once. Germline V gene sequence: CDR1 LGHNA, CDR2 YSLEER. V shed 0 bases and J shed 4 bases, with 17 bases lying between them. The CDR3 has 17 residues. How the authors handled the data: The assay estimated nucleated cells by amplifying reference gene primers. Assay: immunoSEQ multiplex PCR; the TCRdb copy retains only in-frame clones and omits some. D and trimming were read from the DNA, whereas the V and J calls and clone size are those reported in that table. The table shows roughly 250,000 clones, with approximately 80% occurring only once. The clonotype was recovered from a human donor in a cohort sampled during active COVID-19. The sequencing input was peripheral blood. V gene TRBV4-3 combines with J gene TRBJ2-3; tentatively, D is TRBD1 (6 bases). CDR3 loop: CASSQDFKTAGADTQYF. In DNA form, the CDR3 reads TGCGCCAGCAGCCAAGATTTTAAGACCGCAGGGGCAGATACGCAGTATTTT.